This T cell receptor beta chain was retrieved from a study of beta chain features in type 1 diabetes (dated by TCRdb to the late 2010s). Study-level background: Mean age, gender distribution, total cell number and subset yield did not differ between patients and healthy donors. Across all samples, 107,917,701 sorted cells were examined, and cell number per subset correlated strongly with RNA yield. The study compared the TCRB repertoires of sorted circulating CD4+ T cell subsets in recently diagnosed type 1 diabetes patients with those in matched healthy donors. Whereas all 30 or so donors provided naive and central memory subsets, regulatory and stem cell-like memory subsets were isolated from just 8 patients and roughly eight healthy donors. The study at large found these results: Shorter templates might be favored by PCR, yet because patient and control samples were amplified and corrected together, any such skew would affect both groups equally. In all four CD4+ subsets, TCRB CDR3 length was moderately but significantly shorter in type 1 diabetes patients. HLA sub-analyses involved small numbers of individuals, so any influence of HLA type on TCRB rearrangement remained unresolved. Because cDNA was sequenced instead of genomic DNA, highly expressing activated cells could be over-represented, though the groups showed no difference in activation or CD3 levels. At VDJ recombination sites, type 1 diabetes patients had fewer insertions and more deleted nucleotides, which implies abnormalities in thymic rearrangement. Naive, central memory and regulatory TCRB repertoires appeared to be more alike among patients than among healthy donors.

From each donor, a single peripheral blood sample of approximately 110 mL on average was drawn into heparinised tubes. Naive, central memory, regulatory and stem cell-like memory CD4+ T cells were sorted on a BD FACSAria II using a panel including CD45RO, CCR7, CD25, CD127, CD95 and CD27. Purity was above 95% for every sorted population. PBMCs were isolated immediately by Lymphoprep density gradient centrifugation and stained directly without culture. So that batch effects would be minimized, each experiment stained and sorted samples in pairs, pairing one healthy donor with one patient. CDR1 and CDR2, looked up from the germline V gene, are SGDLS and YYNGEE. V is trimmed back by 4 bases and J by 4 bases, and the junction contains 8 bases that no gene match accounts for. Inclusive of the bounding cysteine and phenylalanine, the CDR3 is 16 residues long. Of the read, only the CDR3 DNA is kept; its 48 bases are in frame from base 1.

The High Capacity cDNA Reverse Transcription Kit was used to reverse transcribe all of the isolated RNA, meaning that expressed TCRB transcripts were what got sequenced. Naive, central memory and regulatory T cell samples underwent deep immunoSEQ sequencing, averaging around 4 million total reads per sample. Sorted cells were lysed in RLT buffer, and RNA was extracted using DNase-treated RNeasy Micro or Mini kits according to cell number. To prevent cross-contamination, every cell subset was processed on its own, while patient and healthy donor samples were processed together. Using the immunoSEQ multiplex PCR, TCRB sequences were amplified from cDNA into 87-bp fragments spanning the CDR3 region. Amplicons were sequenced on the Illumina HiSeq platform. From the authors' description of their analysis: Synthetic template baselines were used to correct PCR bias computationally, reads within Hamming distance 2 were collapsed together, and singletons that could not be merged were discarded. Reads were aligned against IMGT to assign V, D and J genes, CDR3 length and insertions or deletions at six rearrangement sites. Within each subset, clonotype counts were normalized to sorted cell number, after which true diversity and Gini coefficients were computed with the tcR R package. The overlap coefficient, calculated on TCRB nucleotide sequences, was used to measure repertoire sharing. This immuneACCESS table, as held by TCRdb, lists in-frame sequences with V and J called but not all clones. Of the missing ones, under half trace to an unresolved V gene in checked studies; the others have no known cause. For V, J and clone size, that table is used; D and trimming come from the DNA. The sample table shows some 110,000 clones, and roughly 15% are seen once. The biggest ten clones account for approximately 2.3% of the sample.

Of note for this clone: No cognate antigen has been identified for it. No much larger clonotype is one base removed from it; base qualities were not supplied.

Sequencing was performed on central memory CD4+ T cells from blood. The clonotype was recovered from a man aged 25-40 years with type 1 diabetes. The rearrangement joined TRBV9 to TRBJ2-1; 10 of the junction bases match TRBD2. The CDR3 loop reads CASSSRGSGRYNEQFF. The sequence in DNA is TGTGCCAGCAGCTCCCGGGGTAGCGGGAGGTACAATGAGCAGTTCTTC. This CDR3, with the reference TRBV9 and TRBJ2-1 proteins standing in past its ends, gives the full variable domain DSGVTQTPKHLITATGQRVTLRCSPRSGDLSVYWYQQSLDQGLQFLIQYYNGEERAKGNILERFSAQQFPDLHSELNLSSLELGDSALYFCASSSRGSGRYNEQFFGPGTRLTVL.